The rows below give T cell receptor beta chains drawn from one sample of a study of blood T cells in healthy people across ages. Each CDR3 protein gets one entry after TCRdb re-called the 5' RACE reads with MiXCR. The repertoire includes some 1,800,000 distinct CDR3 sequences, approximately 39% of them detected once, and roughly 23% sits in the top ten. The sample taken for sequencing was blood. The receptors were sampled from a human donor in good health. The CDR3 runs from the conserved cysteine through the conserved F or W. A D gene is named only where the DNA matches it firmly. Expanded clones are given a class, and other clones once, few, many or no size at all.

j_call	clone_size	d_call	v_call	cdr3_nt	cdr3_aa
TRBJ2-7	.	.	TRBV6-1	TGTGCCAGCAGTGAAGAGACAGTGGCCTACGAGCAGTACTTC	CASSEETVAYEQYF
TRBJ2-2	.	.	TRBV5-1	TGCGCCAGCAGCTGGGAGATAAGTACCGGGGAGCTGTTTTTT	CASSWEISTGELFF
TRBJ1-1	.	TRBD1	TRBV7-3	TGTGCCAGCAGCATCGGACAGGGGATTGGGAACACTGAAGCTTTCTTT	CASSIGQGIGNTEAFF
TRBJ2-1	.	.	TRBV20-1	TGCAGTGCCCCAGGGGATTCCTCCTCCTACAATGAGCAGTTCTTC	CSAPGDSSSYNEQFF
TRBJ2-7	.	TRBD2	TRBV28	TGTGCCAGCATTACCGGGACAGGTCGGACTAGCGGTTCCTACGAGCAGTACTTC	CASITGTGRTSGSYEQYF
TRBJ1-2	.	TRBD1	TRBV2	TGTGCCAGCAGTGAACGGGGACAGGCGTCCCTCTATGGCTACACCTTC	CASSERGQASLYGYTF
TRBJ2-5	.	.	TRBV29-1	TGCAGCGTCGCCCCCTCTCAGATCCAAGAGACCCAGTACTTC	CSVAPSQIQETQYF
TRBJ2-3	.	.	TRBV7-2	TGTGCCAGCAGCCTCCTCCGGACTGTAGATACGCAGTATTTT	CASSLLRTVDTQYF
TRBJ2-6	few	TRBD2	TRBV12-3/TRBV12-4	TGTGCCAGCACCATCAGGAGGACTAGCGGGGCTGGGGCCAACGTCCTGACTTTC	CASTIRRTSGAGANVLTF
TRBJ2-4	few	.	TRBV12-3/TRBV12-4	TGTGCCAGCAGTTTTTCACGAGAGTCAGGGGAGGACATTCAGTACTTC	CASSFSRESGEDIQYF
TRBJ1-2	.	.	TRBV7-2	TGTGCCAGCAGCTTAGAACGGGGGGCCCTCTACTATGGCTGCACCTTC	CASSLERGALYYGCTF
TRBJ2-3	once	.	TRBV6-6	TGTGCCAGCAGTTACAGCGGCTCCAGGGACTCCGATACGCAGTATTTT	CASSYSGSRDSDTQYF
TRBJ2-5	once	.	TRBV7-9	TGTGCCAGCAGCCCGAGACTCACTCTGAGGGAGACCCAGTACTTC	CASSPRLTLRETQYF
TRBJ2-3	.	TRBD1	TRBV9	TGTGCCAGCAGCGCGCTCGGGACAGGAGTAAATACGCAGTATTTT	CASSALGTGVNTQYF
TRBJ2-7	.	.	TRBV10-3	TGTGCCATCAGTGTGACGGTTTCCTACGAGCAGTACTTC	CAISVTVSYEQYF
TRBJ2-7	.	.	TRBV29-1	TGCAGCGCCGGGGGCGGTACCTACGAGCAGTACTTC	CSAGGGTYEQYF
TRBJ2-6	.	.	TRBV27	TGTGCCAGCAGTCTCCTCCAGGGGGGGGCCAGCGTCCTGACTTTC	CASSLLQGGASVLTF
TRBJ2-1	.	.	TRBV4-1	TGCGCCAGCAGCTCCTCGTTGGTGGCACGCTCCTACAATGAGCAGTTCTTC	CASSSSLVARSYNEQFF
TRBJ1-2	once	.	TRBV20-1	TGCAGTGCGTTCCTTACCGGGCCCTATGGCTACACCTTC	CSAFLTGPYGYTF
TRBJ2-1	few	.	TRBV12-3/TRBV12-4	TGTGCCAGCACCCTGGGGGGCTACAATGAGCAGTTCTTC	CASTLGGYNEQFF
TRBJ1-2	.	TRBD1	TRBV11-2	TGTGCCAGCAGCTCCTCCCGGGACAGGGACTATGGCTACACCTTC	CASSSSRDRDYGYTF
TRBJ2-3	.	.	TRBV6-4	TGTGCCAGCTCGTACGTAGAAGCAGATACGCAGTATTTT	CASSYVEADTQYF
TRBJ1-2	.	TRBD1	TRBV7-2	TGTGCCAGCAGCTTTCGGACAGGCGACTATCCGCGGGGCTACACCTTC	CASSFRTGDYPRGYTF
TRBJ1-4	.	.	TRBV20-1	TGCAGTGCTACAGGGACGGGAAATGAAAAACTGTTTTTT	CSATGTGNEKLFF
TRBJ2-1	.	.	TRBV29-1	TGCAGCGTTCGAGAGGAGACCCAGTTCTTC	CSVREETQFF
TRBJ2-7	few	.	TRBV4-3	TGCGCCAGCAGCCAAGAGCGTAAAGGGGCCCTCTCCTACGAGCAGTACTTC	CASSQERKGALSYEQYF
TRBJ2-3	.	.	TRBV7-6	TGTGCCAGCAGCTTCGTAAAGGCAGATACGCAGTATTTT	CASSFVKADTQYF
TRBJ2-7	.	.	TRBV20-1	TGCAGCGGCGTGTTGGGTGGGGGTACCTACGAGCAGTACTTC	CSGVLGGGTYEQYF
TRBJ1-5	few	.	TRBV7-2	TGTGCCAGCAGCCCCAACGAGGGAGGCGATCAGCCCCAGCATTTT	CASSPNEGGDQPQHF
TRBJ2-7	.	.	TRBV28	TGTGCCAGCAGAAGGGACGGACACTACGAGCAGTACTTC	CASRRDGHYEQYF
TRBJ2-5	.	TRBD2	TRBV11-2	TGTGCCAGCAGCTTCCTAGCGGCGGGGCGAGAGACCCAGTACTTC	CASSFLAAGRETQYF
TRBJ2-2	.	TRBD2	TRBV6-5	TGTGCCAGCAGGACTAGCGGGGGAAGCACCGGGGAGCTGTTTTTT	CASRTSGGSTGELFF
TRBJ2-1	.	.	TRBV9	TGTGCCAGCAGCGTAGAGGAGGGGGCCGGGGATGAGCAGTTCTTC	CASSVEEGAGDEQFF
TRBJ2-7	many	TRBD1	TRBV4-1	TGCGCCAGCAGCCACCGGGACAGGGGCTACGAGCAGTACTTC	CASSHRDRGYEQYF
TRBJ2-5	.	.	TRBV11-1	TGTGCCAGCAGCCAGAGGGCCGAGACCCAGTACTTC	CASSQRAETQYF
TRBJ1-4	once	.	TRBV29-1	TGCAGCGTTACCGACAGGAACGAAAAACTGTTTTTT	CSVTDRNEKLFF
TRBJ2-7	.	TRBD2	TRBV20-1	TGCAGTGCTAGAGCCCCGGCGGGGACTAGCGGGGTTTACGAGCAGTACTTC	CSARAPAGTSGVYEQYF
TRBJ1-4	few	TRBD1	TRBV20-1	TGCAGTGCTGGAGGGACAGGGCTCACTAATGAAAAACTGTTTTTT	CSAGGTGLTNEKLFF
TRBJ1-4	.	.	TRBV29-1	TGCAGCGCCCCCGGCTCGCCTACGGGGAGTGAAAAACTGTTTTTT	CSAPGSPTGSEKLFF
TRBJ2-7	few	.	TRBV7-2	TGTGCCAGCAGCTTGACCTCCGGGACACCTACATACGAGCAGTACTTC	CASSLTSGTPTYEQYF
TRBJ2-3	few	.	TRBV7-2	TGTGCCAGCAGCTTACCGAAGACAGCTAGCACAGATACGCAGTATTTT	CASSLPKTASTDTQYF
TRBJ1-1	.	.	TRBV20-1	TGCAGTGCTAGGCGGCAGCTCAACACTGAAGCTTTCTTT	CSARRQLNTEAFF
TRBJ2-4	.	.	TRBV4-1	TGCGCCAGCAGCCAAGTGTATAGGCAGGGCAACATTCAGTACTTC	CASSQVYRQGNIQYF
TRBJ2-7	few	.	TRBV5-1	TGCGCCAGCAGCTTGCTCGGGGGCGAAGGGCAGTACTTC	CASSLLGGEGQYF
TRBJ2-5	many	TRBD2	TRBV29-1	TGCAGCGTAGAGACGGGTTCTAGCGGGGGGGAGACCCAGTACTTC	CSVETGSSGGETQYF
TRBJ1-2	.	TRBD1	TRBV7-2	TGTGCCAGCAGCTTAGGTATTGGAGGGGGCGTGGGATCGTCCTATGGCTACACCTTC	CASSLGIGGGVGSSYGYTF